This T cell receptor (beta chain) was captured in a study of cytomegalovirus exposure and HLA in healthy donors. The PCR ran on 60 Vbeta and 13 Jbeta primers. Produced via immunoSEQ multiplex PCR; TCRdb's table is partial and in-frame only. The sample lists 150,000 to 200,000 clones; roughly four fifths were seen once. The CDR3 spans 12 residues. Trimming pared 7 bases from V and 3 bases from J, leaving 9 bases between. Germline V CDR1 and CDR2: MNHNS, SASEGT. The sample comprised PBMCs. The TCR sequence derives from a girl aged 10 to 17 in good health and CMV-seropositive. J is TRBJ1-1 and V is TRBV6-1, with D possibly being TRBD1 (6 bases). CDR3 nucleotide sequence: TGTGCCAGCAAGTACAGGGACACTGAAGCTTTCTTT. Its translation is CASKYRDTEAFF.